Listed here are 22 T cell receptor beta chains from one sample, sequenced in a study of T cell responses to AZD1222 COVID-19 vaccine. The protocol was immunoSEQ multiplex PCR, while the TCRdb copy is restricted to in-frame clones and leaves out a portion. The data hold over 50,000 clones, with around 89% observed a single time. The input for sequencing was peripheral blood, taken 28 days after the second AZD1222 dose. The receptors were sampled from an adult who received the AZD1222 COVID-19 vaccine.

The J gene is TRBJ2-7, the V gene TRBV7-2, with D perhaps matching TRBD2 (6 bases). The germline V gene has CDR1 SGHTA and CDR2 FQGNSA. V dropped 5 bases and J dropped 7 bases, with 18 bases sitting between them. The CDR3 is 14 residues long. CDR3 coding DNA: TGTGCCAGCAGCCCGGACGGAACCGCGGGAGAGCAGTACTTC. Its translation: CASSPDGTAGEQYF.

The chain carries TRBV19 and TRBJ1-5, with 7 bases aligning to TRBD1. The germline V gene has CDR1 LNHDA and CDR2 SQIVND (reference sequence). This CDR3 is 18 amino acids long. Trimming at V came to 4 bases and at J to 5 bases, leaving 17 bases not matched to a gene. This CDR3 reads CASSTQLITGEVDQPQHF. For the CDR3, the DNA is TGTGCCAGTAGTACCCAGCTGATTACAGGGGAGGTAGATCAGCCCCAGCATTTT.

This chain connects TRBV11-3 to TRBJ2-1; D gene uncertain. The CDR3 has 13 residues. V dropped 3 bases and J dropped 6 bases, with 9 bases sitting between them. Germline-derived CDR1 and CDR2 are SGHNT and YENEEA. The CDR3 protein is CASSLDRFNEQFF. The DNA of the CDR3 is TGTGCCAGCAGCTTGGACCGGTTCAATGAGCAGTTCTTC.

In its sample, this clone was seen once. CDR3 loop: CASSLAATNEKLFF. DNA of the CDR3: TGTGCCAGCAGCTTGGCCGCAACTAATGAAAAACTGTTTTTT. The chain recombines TRBV5-5 with TRBJ1-4, with D unresolved. The CDR3 is made up of 14 amino acids. The germline V gene has CDR1 SGHKS and CDR2 YYEKEE (reference sequence). V was cut by 0 bases and J by 0 bases, with 3 bases left in between.

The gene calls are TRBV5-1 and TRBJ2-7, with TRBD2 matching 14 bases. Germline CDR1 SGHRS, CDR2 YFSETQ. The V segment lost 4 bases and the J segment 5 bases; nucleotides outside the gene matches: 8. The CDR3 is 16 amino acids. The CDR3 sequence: CASSLRGLAGGNEQYF. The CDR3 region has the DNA TGCGCCAGCAGCCTCAGAGGACTAGCGGGAGGTAACGAGCAGTACTTC.

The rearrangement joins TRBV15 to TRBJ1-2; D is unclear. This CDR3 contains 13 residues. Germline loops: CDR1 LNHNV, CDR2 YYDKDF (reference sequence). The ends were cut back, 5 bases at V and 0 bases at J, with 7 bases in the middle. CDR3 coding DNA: TGTGCCACCAGCGCCGGTCCTAACTATGGCTACACCTTC. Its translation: CATSAGPNYGYTF.

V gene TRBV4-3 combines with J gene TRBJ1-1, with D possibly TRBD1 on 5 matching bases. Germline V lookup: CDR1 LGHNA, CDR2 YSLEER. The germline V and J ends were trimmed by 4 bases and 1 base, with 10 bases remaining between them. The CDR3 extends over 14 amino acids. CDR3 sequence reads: CASSLGASNTEAFF. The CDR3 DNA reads TGCGCCAGCAGCCTCGGGGCTTCGAACACTGAAGCTTTCTTT.

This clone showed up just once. Here the CDR3 reads CAWSVNGYQPQHF. The DNA of the CDR3 is TGTGCCTGGAGTGTAAACGGGTATCAGCCCCAGCATTTT. V and J are TRBV30 and TRBJ1-5, with no clear D. The CDR3 covers 13 residues. Trimming pared 0 bases from V and 5 bases from J, leaving 8 bases between. The germline V gene encodes CDR1 GTSNPN and CDR2 SVGIG (reference sequence).

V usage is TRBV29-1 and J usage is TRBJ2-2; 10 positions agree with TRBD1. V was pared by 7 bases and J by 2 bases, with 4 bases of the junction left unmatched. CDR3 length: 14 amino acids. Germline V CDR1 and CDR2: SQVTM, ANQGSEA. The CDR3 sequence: CSGTTGGNTGELFF. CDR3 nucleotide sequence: TGCAGCGGAACGACAGGGGGCAACACCGGGGAGCTGTTTTTT.

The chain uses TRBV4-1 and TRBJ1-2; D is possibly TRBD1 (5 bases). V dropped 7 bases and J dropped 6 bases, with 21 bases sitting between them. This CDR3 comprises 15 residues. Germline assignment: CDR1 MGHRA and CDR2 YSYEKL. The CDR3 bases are TGCGCCAGCACCCCCCAAGCAGGGCGGTTAGATGGCTACACCTTC. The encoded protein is CASTPQAGRLDGYTF.

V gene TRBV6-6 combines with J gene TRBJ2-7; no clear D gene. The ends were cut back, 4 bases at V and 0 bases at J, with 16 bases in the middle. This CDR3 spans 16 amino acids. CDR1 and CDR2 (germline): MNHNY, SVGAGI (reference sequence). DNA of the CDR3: TGTGCCAGCAGTTCCCCATCCTCGCGGACCTCCTACGAGCAGTACTTC. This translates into CASSSPSSRTSYEQYF.

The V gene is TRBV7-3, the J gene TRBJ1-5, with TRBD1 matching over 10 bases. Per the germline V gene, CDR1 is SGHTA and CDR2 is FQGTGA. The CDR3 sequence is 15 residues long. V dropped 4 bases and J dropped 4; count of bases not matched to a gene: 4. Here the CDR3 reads CASSSTGGRNQPQHF. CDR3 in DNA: TGTGCCAGCAGCTCGACAGGGGGCCGGAATCAGCCCCAGCATTTT.

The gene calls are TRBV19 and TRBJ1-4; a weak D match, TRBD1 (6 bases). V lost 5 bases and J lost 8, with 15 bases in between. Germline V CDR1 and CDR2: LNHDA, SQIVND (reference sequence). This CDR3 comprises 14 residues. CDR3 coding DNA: TGTGCCAGTAGTCGGGCACAGGGTAACGAAAAACTGTTTTTT. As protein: CASSRAQGNEKLFF.

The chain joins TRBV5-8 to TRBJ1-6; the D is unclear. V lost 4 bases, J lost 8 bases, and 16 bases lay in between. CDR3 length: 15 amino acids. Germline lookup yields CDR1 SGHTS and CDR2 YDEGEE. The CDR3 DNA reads TGTGCCAGCAGCCCCAGAGGGTTTACCTATTCACCCCTCCACTTT. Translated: CASSPRGFTYSPLHF.

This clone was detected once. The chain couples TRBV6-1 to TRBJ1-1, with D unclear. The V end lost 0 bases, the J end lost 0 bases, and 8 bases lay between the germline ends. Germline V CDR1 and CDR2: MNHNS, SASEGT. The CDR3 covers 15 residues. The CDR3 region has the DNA TGTGCCAGCAGTGAAGCCCAGGTCATGAACACTGAAGCTTTCTTT. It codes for CASSEAQVMNTEAFF.

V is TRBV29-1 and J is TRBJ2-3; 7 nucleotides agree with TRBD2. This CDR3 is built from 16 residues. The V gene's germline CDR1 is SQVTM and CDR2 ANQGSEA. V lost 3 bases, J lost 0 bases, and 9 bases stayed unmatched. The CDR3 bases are TGCAGCGTTGATTTGGGTACTAGCGCTAGCACAGATACGCAGTATTTT. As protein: CSVDLGTSASTDTQYF.

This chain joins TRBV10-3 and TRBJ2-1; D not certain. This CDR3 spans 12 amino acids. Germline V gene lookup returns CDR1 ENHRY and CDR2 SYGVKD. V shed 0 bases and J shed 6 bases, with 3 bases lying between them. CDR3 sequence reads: CAISESTNEQFF. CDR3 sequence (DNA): TGTGCCATCAGTGAGTCGACCAATGAGCAGTTCTTC.

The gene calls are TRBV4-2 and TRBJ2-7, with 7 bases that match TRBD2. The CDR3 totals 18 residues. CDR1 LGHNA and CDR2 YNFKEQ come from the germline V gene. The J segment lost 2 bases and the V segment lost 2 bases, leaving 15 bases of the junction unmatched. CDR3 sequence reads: CASSQSSMQLGGAYEQYF. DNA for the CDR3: TGTGCCAGCAGCCAATCGTCCATGCAGCTGGGAGGGGCCTACGAGCAGTACTTC.

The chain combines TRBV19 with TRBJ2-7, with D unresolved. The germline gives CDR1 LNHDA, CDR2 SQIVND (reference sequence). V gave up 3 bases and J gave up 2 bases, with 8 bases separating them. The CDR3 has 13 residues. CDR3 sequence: CASSISTAYEQYF. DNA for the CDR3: TGTGCCAGTAGTATCTCTACTGCCTACGAGCAGTACTTC.

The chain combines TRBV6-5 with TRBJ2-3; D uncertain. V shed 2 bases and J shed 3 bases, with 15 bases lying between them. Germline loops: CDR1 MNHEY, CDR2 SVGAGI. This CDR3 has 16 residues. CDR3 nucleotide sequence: TGTGCCAGCAGTTACGGCTCGAACTATGGGACAGATACGCAGTATTTT. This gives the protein CASSYGSNYGTDTQYF.

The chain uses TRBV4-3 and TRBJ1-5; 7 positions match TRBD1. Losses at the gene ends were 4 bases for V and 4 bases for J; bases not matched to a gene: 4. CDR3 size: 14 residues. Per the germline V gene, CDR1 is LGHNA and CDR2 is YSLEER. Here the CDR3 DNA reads TGCGCCAGCAGCCGGTCGGACAGGAATCAGCCCCAGCATTTT. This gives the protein CASSRSDRNQPQHF.

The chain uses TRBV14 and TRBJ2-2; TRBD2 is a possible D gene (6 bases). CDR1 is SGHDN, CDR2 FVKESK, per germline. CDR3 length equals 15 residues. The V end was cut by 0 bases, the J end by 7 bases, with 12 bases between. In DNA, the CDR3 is TGTGCCAGCAGCCAAGACTGGGGGGTTTACGGGGAGCTGTTTTTT. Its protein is CASSQDWGVYGELFF.